This T cell receptor beta chain emerged from a study of T cell responses to AZD1222 COVID-19 vaccine. Study at large: Combined were second doses at about 4 or about 12 weeks. Study-level results: Epitopes outside B.1.351 and B.1.1.7 mutated regions reportedly drew nearly half of spike TCRs. Increased Spike-specific TCR breadth and depth were observed after two AZD1222 doses. It should be noted that donors were predominantly white British and more often female, and clonal diversity was possibly underestimated.

A word on this clone: As yet, its antigen is unknown.

Measured with immunoSEQ multiplex PCR; TCRdb has only the in-frame clones, and not every one. The sample carries 150,000 or so clones, roughly 92% recorded once. The sample was peripheral blood, taken on day 0 of AZD1222 vaccination. The receptor was isolated from an adult in good health.

The CDR3 sequence is CASGPGGRGTADTQYF. CDR3 bases: TGTGCTAGTGGCCCGGGTGGGAGGGGCACGGCAGATACGCAGTATTTT. The rearrangement links TRBV12-5 to TRBJ2-3; 7 nucleotides align to TRBD2. The CDR3 has 16 amino acids. V was pared by 6 bases and J by 4 bases, with 13 bases of the junction left unmatched. Per the germline V gene, CDR1 is LGHNT and CDR2 is FRNRAP.